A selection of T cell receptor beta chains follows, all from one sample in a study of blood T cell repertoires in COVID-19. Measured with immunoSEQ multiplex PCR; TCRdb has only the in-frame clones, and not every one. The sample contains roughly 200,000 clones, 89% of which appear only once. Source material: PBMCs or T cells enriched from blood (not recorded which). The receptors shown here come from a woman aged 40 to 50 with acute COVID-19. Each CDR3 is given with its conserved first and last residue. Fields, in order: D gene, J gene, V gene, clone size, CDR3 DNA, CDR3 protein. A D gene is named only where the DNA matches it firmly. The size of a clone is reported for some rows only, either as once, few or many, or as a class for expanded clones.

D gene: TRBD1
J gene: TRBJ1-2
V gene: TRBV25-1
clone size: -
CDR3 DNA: TGTGCCAGCAGTGCTGACAGGGGCCTCGATGGCTACACCTTC
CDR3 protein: CASSADRGLDGYTF

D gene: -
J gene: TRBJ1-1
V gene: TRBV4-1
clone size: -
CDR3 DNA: TGCGCCAGCAGCCAAGAGACGCGGGCTCCTAAAGCTTTCTTT
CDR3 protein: CASSQETRAPKAFF

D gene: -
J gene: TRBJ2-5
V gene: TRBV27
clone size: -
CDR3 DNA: TGTGCCAGCAGTGGTCCGGCTAGCAGACCACAAGAGACCCAGTACTTC
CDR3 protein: CASSGPASRPQETQYF

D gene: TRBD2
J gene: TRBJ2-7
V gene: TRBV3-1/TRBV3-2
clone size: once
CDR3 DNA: TGTGCCAGCAGCCACGTAAGAGCGGGAGGGCCGAGTGAGCAGTACTTC
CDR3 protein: CASSHVRAGGPSEQYF

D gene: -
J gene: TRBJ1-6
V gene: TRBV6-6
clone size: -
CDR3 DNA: TGTGCCAGCAGTCAGCGCAGAGTGGATTCACCCCTCCACTTT
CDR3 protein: CASSQRRVDSPLHF

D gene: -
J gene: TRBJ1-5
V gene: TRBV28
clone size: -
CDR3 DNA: TGTGCCAGCAGTTTTTGGGACAAAGATCAGCCCCAGCATTTT
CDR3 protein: CASSFWDKDQPQHF

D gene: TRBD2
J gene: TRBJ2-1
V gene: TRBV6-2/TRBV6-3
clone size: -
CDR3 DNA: TGTGCCAGCAGTTACGGTAGCGGGAGGGGCAATGAGCAGTTCTTC
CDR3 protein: CASSYGSGRGNEQFF

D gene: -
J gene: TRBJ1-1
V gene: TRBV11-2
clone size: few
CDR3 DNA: TGTGCCAGCCGTCTCTCTATGAACACTGAAGCTTTCTTT
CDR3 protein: CASRLSMNTEAFF

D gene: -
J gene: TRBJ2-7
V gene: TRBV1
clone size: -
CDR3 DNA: TGCACCAGCAGCCTCAACGACAGGCCTTCCTACGAGCAGTACTTC
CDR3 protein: CTSSLNDRPSYEQYF

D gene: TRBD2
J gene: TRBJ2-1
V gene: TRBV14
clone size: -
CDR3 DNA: TGTGCCAGCAGACCTACGTTAGCGGGGGGGCGGAATGAGCAGTTCTTC
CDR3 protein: CASRPTLAGGRNEQFF

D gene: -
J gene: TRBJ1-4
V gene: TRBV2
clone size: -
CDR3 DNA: TGTGCCAGCAGTGATTCCGAGGGCAAACTGTTTTTT
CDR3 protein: CASSDSEGKLFF